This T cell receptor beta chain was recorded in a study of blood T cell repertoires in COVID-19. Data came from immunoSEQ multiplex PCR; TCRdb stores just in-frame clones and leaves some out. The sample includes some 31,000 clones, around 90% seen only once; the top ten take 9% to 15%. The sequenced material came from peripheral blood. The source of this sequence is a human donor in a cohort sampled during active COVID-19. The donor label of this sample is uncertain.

CDR3 in DNA: TGTGCCAGCAGCTTAAGTACTAGCGGCCAGCAGTTCTTC. It encodes CASSLSTSGQQFF. The J gene is TRBJ2-1, the V gene TRBV11-3, with 8 bases fitting TRBD2. Germline V gene data show CDR1 as SGHNT and CDR2 as YENEEA. The CDR3 spans 13 residues. V was clipped by 2 bases and J by 11 bases; unmatched bases: 5.